Shown below are 5 T cell receptor beta chains from a single sample sequenced in a study of blood T cell repertoires in COVID-19. TCRdb's copy holds only in-frame clones and misses some; the assay was immunoSEQ multiplex PCR. The sample includes 140,000 to 150,000 clones, 80% to 90% of them seen just once. Sequencing was done on a sample of peripheral blood. All receptors come from a man in his fifties or sixties with active or convalescent COVID-19.

J is TRBJ1-6 and V is TRBV2, with 7 nucleotides matching TRBD1. V trimming: 2 bases; J trimming: 5 bases; junction bases outside the gene matches: 0. In germline, CDR1 is SNHLY, CDR2 FYNNEI. The CDR3 runs 14 residues. CDR3 nucleotide sequence: TGTGCCAGCAGTGAAAGGGGGCATAATTCACCCCTCCACTTT. It specifies CASSERGHNSPLHF.

The gene calls are TRBV11-2 and TRBJ1-2; 12 bases match TRBD1. The V gene end was trimmed by 5 bases and the J gene end by 4 bases; junction bases not matched to a gene: 14. From germline, CDR1 is SGHAT and CDR2 FQNNGV. The CDR3 spans 18 residues. In DNA form, the CDR3 reads TGTGCCAGCAGCCTATCCACACCCGGGACAGGGGGCTCCTATGGCTACACCTTC. The encoded protein is CASSLSTPGTGGSYGYTF.

The V and J genes are TRBV4-3 and TRBJ1-4; D unclear. The V end was cut by 0 bases, the J end by 3 bases, with 8 bases between. This CDR3 comprises 15 residues. Germline V gives CDR1 LGHNA, CDR2 YSLEER. CDR3 nucleotides: TGCGCCAGCAGCCAAGAAATCGGGGCTAATGAAAAACTGTTTTTT. This sequence encodes CASSQEIGANEKLFF.

This clone showed up many times. Other DNA sequences from this sample encode an identical CDR3 as well. The CDR3 DNA reads TGTGCCAGCAGTGGGCAGGGGGTGAATCAGCCCCAGCATTTT. This gives the protein CASSGQGVNQPQHF. The V gene is TRBV2, the J gene TRBJ1-5; 7 nucleotides line up with TRBD1. The CDR3 has 14 amino acids. CDR1 SNHLY and CDR2 FYNNEI come from the germline V gene. V was clipped by 4 bases and J by 4 bases; unmatched bases: 4.

J is TRBJ1-1 and V is TRBV5-3; no clear D. TRBV5-3 is placed among ORFs of uncertain function. CDR3 length equals 15 residues. The V end was cut by 4 bases, the J end by 4 bases, with 17 bases between. This chain's CDR3 is CARSETSVPTTEAFF. CDR3 nucleotides: TGTGCCAGAAGCGAGACTAGTGTACCTACCACTGAAGCTTTCTTT.